The sequence of this T cell receptor (beta chain) was determined in a study of T cells in Graves' hyperthyroidism and ophthalmopathy. Study-wide results and limits: The model made its ophthalmopathy prediction, and onset followed a median about 5.9 months later. Blood also contained most expanded thyroid clonotypes above 0.001.

A single count supports this clonotype. Its specificity is unknown. Patients aged 18 to 65 had newly diagnosed hyperthyroidism of under 2 months' duration. Exclusion of patients followed from uncontrolled infection, other autoimmune disease, pregnancy or lactation. Amplified regions were TCR beta CDR3 sequences from RNA transcripts. Using the HTBI primer set, a first-round RT-PCR was run on the TCR CDR3. TCRdb itself ran the multiplex PCR reads through MiXCR, one entry per CDR3 protein. The sample includes a few hundred thousand distinct CDR3 sequences, just over 45% of them seen just once. The CDR3 is 15 amino acids. V was clipped by 5 bases and J by 4 bases, with 17 bases between them. Germline values: CDR1 SGHVS, CDR2 FQNEAQ.

The sequence was collected from a woman between 18 and 29 years old with Graves' hyperthyroidism. The V call is TRBV7-8, the J call TRBJ1-2, with a tentative D call TRBD1 (6 bases). Sequenced input: peripheral blood or thyroid tissue (not recorded which). The CDR3 reads CASSPLRDTIYGYTF. CDR3 DNA: TGTGCCAGCAGCCCACTCAGGGACACCATCTATGGCTACACCTTC.